Each of the 5 T cell receptor beta chains below was sequenced from the same sample in a study of T cells in Graves' hyperthyroidism and ophthalmopathy. Amplification yielded TCR beta CDR3 regions, with RNA transcripts as the source. When the TCR CDR3 underwent first-round RT-PCR, the HTBI primer set was used. One entry per CDR3 protein results from TCRdb running MiXCR on the multiplex PCR reads. The sample shows hundreds of thousands of distinct CDR3 sequences, around 15% of them seen only once. The sample was blood. All receptors derive from a woman aged 40 to 50 with Graves' ophthalmopathy.

The chain joins TRBV6-6 to TRBJ2-2; D uncertain. This CDR3 contains 15 residues. Trimming pared 2 bases from V and 2 bases from J, leaving 9 bases between. Germline CDR1 reads MNHNY; CDR2 reads SVGAGI (reference sequence). CDR3 protein: CASSYDGANTGELFF. As DNA, the CDR3 is TGTGCCAGCAGTTACGATGGAGCTAACACCGGGGAGCTGTTTTTT.

The genes are TRBV4-1 and TRBJ1-3; 7 nucleotides match TRBD1. Germline V lookup: CDR1 MGHRA, CDR2 YSYEKL. V lost 0 bases to trimming and J lost 7 bases; unmatched junction nucleotides: 15. The CDR3 runs 18 residues. CDR3: CASSQDIRKRGRSNTIYF. CDR3 DNA sequence: TGCGCCAGCAGCCAAGATATAAGGAAAAGGGGGCGGTCTAACACCATATATTTT.

This clonotype has ten or more counts. The gene calls are TRBV7-9 and TRBJ2-1, with unresolved D. V was trimmed by 0 bases and J by 8 bases, leaving 14 bases between them. Per germline, CDR1 SEHNR and CDR2 FQNEAQ (reference sequence). There are 15 residues in the CDR3. In DNA form, the CDR3 reads TGTGCCAGCAGCTTAGCACCGAGCGAGACGGATGAGCAGTTCTTC. Its protein is CASSLAPSETDEQFF.

This clonotype was counted between two and nine times. The V and J genes are TRBV6-5 and TRBJ1-1; D gene uncertain. The CDR3 totals 15 residues. CDR1 is MNHEY, CDR2 SVGAGI, per germline. Trimming shortened V by 0 bases and J by 1 base, and 9 bases separated the two germline ends. CDR3 protein: CASSYSASTNTEAFF. The CDR3 coding sequence is TGTGCCAGCAGTTACTCGGCTAGTACGAACACTGAAGCTTTCTTT.

This clonotype was seen ten or more times. V gene TRBV5-5 combines with J gene TRBJ1-2, with a weak D call TRBD1 (5 bases). The CDR3 totals 13 residues. V lost 4 bases and J 4 bases, leaving 11 bases between the germline ends. The germline gives CDR1 SGHKS, CDR2 YYEKEE (reference sequence). The CDR3 loop reads CASSPDRIYGYTF. The DNA for the CDR3 is TGTGCCAGCAGCCCCGACAGAATCTATGGCTACACCTTC.